The rows below give T cell receptor beta chains drawn from one sample of a study of cytomegalovirus exposure and HLA in healthy donors. The table came from immunoSEQ multiplex PCR; TCRdb's copy has only in-frame clones and leaves some out. This specimen shows 60,000 to 70,000 clones; the ten leading clones hold around 5.3%. The sequenced sample consisted of PBMCs. These receptors all stem from a man younger than 45 in good health and CMV-seropositive. CDR3s include the opening cysteine and the closing phenylalanine or tryptophan. A D gene is named only where the DNA matches it firmly.

CDR3 DNA,CDR3 protein,J gene,D gene,V gene
TGTGCCAGTAGTTTGACAGGGACAAACTACGAGCAGTACTTC,CASSLTGTNYEQYF,TRBJ2-7,TRBD1,TRBV19
TGTGCCAGCTCACCTTCGGTAGAACAGGCCGAGCAGTTCTTC,CASSPSVEQAEQFF,TRBJ2-1,.,TRBV18
TGTGCCAGCAGTGACAGGGGTAGGTGTCAGCCCCAGCATTTT,CASSDRGRCQPQHF,TRBJ1-5,.,TRBV6-4
TGTGCCTGGAGTGTACCGAGCAGGCAGGGGGAAAAACTGTTTTTT,CAWSVPSRQGEKLFF,TRBJ1-4,.,TRBV30
TGTGCCAGCAGCTCGACAGGGAGAGTCGAAAAACTGTTTTTT,CASSSTGRVEKLFF,TRBJ1-4,TRBD1,TRBV7-9
TGCGCCAGCAGTACACAGGGTACAGATACGCAGTATTTT,CASSTQGTDTQYF,TRBJ2-3,.,TRBV5-1
TGTGCCAGCAGTGCCCTACAGGGGGGCCGAGGGGGGCAGTACTTC,CASSALQGGRGGQYF,TRBJ2-7,TRBD1,TRBV6-1
TGTGCCAGCAGCTCCCGGGACTCAGACACTGAAGCTTTCTTT,CASSSRDSDTEAFF,TRBJ1-1,.,TRBV7-8
TGTGCCAGCAGTGAAGTATCAGGGGGTTCTGGAAACACCATATATTTT,CASSEVSGGSGNTIYF,TRBJ1-3,TRBD1,TRBV6-1
TGTGCCTGGAGTGTACTACTAGCGGGAGCAAATGAGCAGTTCTTC,CAWSVLLAGANEQFF,TRBJ2-1,TRBD2,TRBV30
TGTGCCAGTATAGGGAGCTCTGGGGCCAACGTCCTGACTTTC,CASIGSSGANVLTF,TRBJ2-6,.,TRBV19
TGTGCCAGCAGCTCTACAGGGGGTAATTCACCCCTCCACTTT,CASSSTGGNSPLHF,TRBJ1-6,TRBD1,TRBV7-3
TGTGCCATCAGTGAGTTTCGGTCATCCGCCTACGAGCAGTACTTC,CAISEFRSSAYEQYF,TRBJ2-7,.,TRBV10-3
TGCAGCGCCATCACAGGGACAGGGGGCTTTGGAAACACCATATATTTT,CSAITGTGGFGNTIYF,TRBJ1-3,TRBD1,TRBV29-1
TGTGCCAGCAGCCAACGAAGCGGGGCTAGCGGGATCGGCACCGGGGAGCTGTTTTTT,CASSQRSGASGIGTGELFF,TRBJ2-2,TRBD2,TRBV4-2
TGTGCCAGCAGTACAAGACAGGGGCACTATGGCTACACCTTC,CASSTRQGHYGYTF,TRBJ1-2,TRBD1,TRBV6-5
TGTGCCAGCATCCCCGCCAGGCTTAGCTCCTACGAGCAGTACTTC,CASIPARLSSYEQYF,TRBJ2-7,.,TRBV2
TGTGCCAGCAGTTACTCGAGCCTCACCGGGGAGCTGTTTTTT,CASSYSSLTGELFF,TRBJ2-2,.,TRBV6-5
TGTGCCAGCAGCGTATCCATATCCGACAGGGACGAAGTGACAGCTACGCAGTATTTT,CASSVSISDRDEVTATQYF,TRBJ2-3,TRBD1,TRBV7-9
TGTGCCAGCAGCTCCCGGACAGGGGTTGGTGAAAAACTGTTTTTT,CASSSRTGVGEKLFF,TRBJ1-4,TRBD1,TRBV7-2
TGTGCCAGCAGCGTATTGGGCGGGGGGGCCTCCTCCAATGAGCAGTTCTTC,CASSVLGGGASSNEQFF,TRBJ2-1,TRBD2,TRBV9
TGTGCCTGGACCCCGGGACAGGGAAAAACAGAAGCTTTCTTT,CAWTPGQGKTEAFF,TRBJ1-1,TRBD1,TRBV30
TGTGCCAGCAGACGTACAGGGAACTATGGCTACACCTTC,CASRRTGNYGYTF,TRBJ1-2,.,TRBV6-5
TGTGCCAGCAGCTTCCCGACTAGCGGGCAAGAGAACCAGTACTTC,CASSFPTSGQENQYF,TRBJ2-5,TRBD2,TRBV7-9
TGCGCCAGCAGCCTCACAGGGGCCACTGAAGCTTTCTTT,CASSLTGATEAFF,TRBJ1-1,TRBD1,TRBV5-1
TGTGCCAGCAGCTTAGTACAAGTCGGGGACACTGAAGCTTTCTTT,CASSLVQVGDTEAFF,TRBJ1-1,.,TRBV7-9
TGTGCCAGCAGCTGGACAGGAGGGAACACCGGGGAGCTGTTTTTT,CASSWTGGNTGELFF,TRBJ2-2,TRBD1,TRBV5-5
TGTGCCAGCAGCCAAGAGCGGGGGGGCCCAGATAAGCAGTATTTT,CASSQERGGPDKQYF,TRBJ2-3,TRBD2,TRBV4-2
TGTGCCAGCAGCCAAGGACTAGCGGACCTAACCTACGAGCAGTACTTC,CASSQGLADLTYEQYF,TRBJ2-7,TRBD2,TRBV4-2
TGTGCCAGCAGTTACAGCCAGGGTCCAAACATTCAGTACTTC,CASSYSQGPNIQYF,TRBJ2-4,.,TRBV6-5
TGTGCCAGCAGCTTATGGCAGGGAACCGGGGAGCTGTTTTTT,CASSLWQGTGELFF,TRBJ2-2,.,TRBV7-6
TGTGCCTGGACGCGACAGGTGGGTGAAGCTTTCTTT,CAWTRQVGEAFF,TRBJ1-1,.,TRBV30
TGTGCCAGCAGCTCCGGGACTCTCACAGATACGCAGTATTTT,CASSSGTLTDTQYF,TRBJ2-3,.,TRBV7-3
TGCGCCAGCAGCCAAGTAGGCCGGGGGGGGTACAATGAGCAGTTCTTC,CASSQVGRGGYNEQFF,TRBJ2-1,TRBD2,TRBV4-1
TGCAGCGTTGATTGGACAGGGAGGCTGTTTTTT,CSVDWTGRLFF,TRBJ2-2,TRBD1,TRBV29-1